This entry concerns a single TCR beta chain. Clones were read by immunoSEQ multiplex PCR, and TCRdb kept only the in-frame ones, dropping some. The sample gives under 250,000 clones, approximately 83% of which show up once; approximately 4.8% is in the top ten. The record originates from a study of blood T cell repertoires in COVID-19. Trimming removed 4 bases from V and 1 base from J, with 7 bases in between. Germline assignment: CDR1 SQVTM and CDR2 ANQGSEA. The CDR3 consists of 12 residues. Adults between roughly 18 and 89 years of age took part from fewer than 30 US areas. This sequence was found in a woman aged 50 to 65 who had been exposed to COVID-19. The chain recombines TRBV29-1 with TRBJ1-1; no clear D gene. The sample taken for sequencing was PBMCs or T cells enriched from blood (not recorded which). The CDR3 loop is CSVVARNTEAFF. The CDR3 coding sequence is TGCAGCGTTGTGGCCAGGAACACTGAAGCTTTCTTT.